Included here is one T cell receptor beta chain sequence, with context. Its target antigen remains unknown. Per-nucleotide qualities are absent, and no much larger clonotype sits a single base away. TCRbeta CDR3 regions were amplified from genomic DNA by means of the immunoSEQ Assay, a bias-controlled multiplex PCR. The study's own analysis went as follows. The number of nucleated cells in each sample was estimated from the amplification of reference gene primers within the assay. To quantify the absolute abundance of each unique TCRbeta CDR3 rearrangement, sequence reads were collapsed and filtered. For each sample, productive Simpson clonality was calculated by taking the square root of Simpson's diversity index across productive rearrangements. The immuneACCESS repertoire file appears here via TCRdb, limited to in-frame rearrangements. These files lack a portion of the clones; in checked studies, under half of the deficit traces to unresolved V genes, and the cause of the others is not known. V, J and clone size are taken as reported in that table, and D and trimming were inferred from the DNA itself. This sample lists more than 350,000 clones; roughly 88% were detected once. The top ten hold approximately 1.3% of the sample.

In the prospective study, participants were about 18 to 95 years old, resided in 25 or so geographic areas of the United States, and were enrolled through a virtual design. In the prospective study, cohorts were assigned on the basis of participant-reported clinical history obtained from a screening survey and a study questionnaire. Exposed participants had been in contact, within 2 weeks of entering the study, with a person who had a PCR-confirmed or clinician-diagnosed case of COVID-19. Mobile phlebotomists in the prospective study collected whole blood, serum and a nasopharyngeal or oropharyngeal swab from every participant. Over an approximately two-month period, participants in the prospective study had the option of providing additional blood draws and questionnaires. Before DNA extraction, blood samples from the prospective study were shipped at room temperature or frozen. This sample stems from a study of blood T cell repertoires in COVID-19 (dated by TCRdb to 2018 to 2021). Background on the whole study: Samples covering the acute and convalescent phases of COVID-19 were provided by collaborators in the United States, Italy and Spain. The material from the prospective study consisted of cDNA or gDNA derived from T cells, B-cell-depleted T cells, or PBMCs. Subjects who had been exposed to COVID-19, were actively infected with it, or had recovered from it provided the deeply sampled blood TCRbeta repertoires that made up the dataset. The repertoires were released in a freely available public database intended as a resource for research on the immune response to SARS-CoV-2. The samples were drawn from two sources: the first 160 participants of the ongoing ImmuneRACE study, and fewer than 1,500 subjects contributed by 6 global collaborators. A de-identified subject ID, COVID-19 status, age in years and sex were almost always included in the sample metadata. Where HLA class I and class II types were available, the types were taken from metadata supplied by the sample provider, not from assay-based typing. The paper as a whole reports these results and caveats: The quantity of clinical and demographic metadata differed by source and by participant and was supplied without curation.

As encoded in the germline V gene, CDR1 is MNHEY while CDR2 is SVGAGI. Counted from cysteine to phenylalanine, this CDR3 has 14 amino acids. Only the CDR3 portion is preserved as DNA: 42 bases, with reading frame beginning at the first base. Germline trimming amounts to 4 bases on V and 5 bases on J, with 4 as the count of junction bases outside the gene matches. Sequencing was done on a sample of PBMCs or T cells enriched from blood (not recorded which). The chain links TRBV6-5 with TRBJ2-3; 9 central nucleotides agree with TRBD1. The TCR sequence derives from a young woman who had been exposed to COVID-19. This receptor has the CDR3 CASSSTGGIDTQYF. The sequenced DNA: TGTGCCAGCAGTTCCACAGGGGGCATAGATACGCAGTATTTT.